This T cell receptor (beta chain) comes out of a study of T cells expressing NK-cell markers. Turning to the study itself: The study sequenced eight donors, seven HCMV-seropositive and one seronegative.

Of note for this clonotype: Antigen unknown.

Germline lookup yields CDR1 SGHTA and CDR2 FQGTGA. The CDR3 contains 13 residues. General study findings and limits: Of the CD8+ T cells in a handful of donors, roughly 1.0-7.5% belonged to dominant NKG2C+ clonotypes. Topping the CD3+CD56-NKG2C+ fraction as well were these clonotypes, in a few donors.

The authors made TCR beta cDNA libraries by 5'RACE template switching. This switching added a universal primer site and UMIs. TCRdb processed the 5' RACE reads again and assigns one entry to each CDR3 protein, with no DNA. The sample holds some 500,000 distinct CDR3 sequences. The sample consisted of blood T cells: a sorted CD56 or NKG2C T cell subset, CD4+ or CD8+ T cells, or bulk PBMC T cells (not recorded which). This rearrangement joins TRBV7-3 to TRBJ2-3. This receptor was obtained from a woman between 50 and 59 years old in good health. CDR3 protein: CASSLRIRDTQYF.